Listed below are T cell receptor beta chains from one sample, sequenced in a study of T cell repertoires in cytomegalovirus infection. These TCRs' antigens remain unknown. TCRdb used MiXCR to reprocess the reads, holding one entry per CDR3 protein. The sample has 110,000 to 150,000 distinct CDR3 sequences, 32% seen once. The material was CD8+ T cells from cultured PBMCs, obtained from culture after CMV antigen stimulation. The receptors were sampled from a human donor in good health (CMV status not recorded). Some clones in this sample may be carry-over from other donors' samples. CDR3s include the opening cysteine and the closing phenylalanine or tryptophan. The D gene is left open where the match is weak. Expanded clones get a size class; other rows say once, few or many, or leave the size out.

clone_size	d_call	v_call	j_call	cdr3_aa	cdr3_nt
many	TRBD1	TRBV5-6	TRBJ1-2	CASSSELGTAVYGYTF	TGTGCCAGCAGCTCGGAATTAGGGACAGCTGTCTATGGCTACACCTTC
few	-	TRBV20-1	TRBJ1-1	CSARGEVGDTEAFF	TGCAGTGCTAGAGGAGAGGTGGGGGACACTGAAGCTTTCTTT
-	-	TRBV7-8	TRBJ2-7	CASSLLRGEQYF	TGTGCCAGCAGCTTACTCCGTGGCGAGCAGTACTTC
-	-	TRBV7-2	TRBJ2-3	CASSFLRDSGTDTQYF	TGTGCCAGCAGCTTTCTCCGGGACTCGGGGACAGATACGCAGTATTTT
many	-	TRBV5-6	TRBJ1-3	CASSTGTSGNTIYF	TGTGCCAGCAGTACCGGGACCTCTGGAAACACCATATATTTT
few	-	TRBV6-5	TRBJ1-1	CASRTRKEAFF	TGTGCCAGCAGGACTCGGAAAGAAGCTTTCTTT
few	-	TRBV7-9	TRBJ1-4	CASSLAATGGEKLFF	TGTGCCAGCAGCTTAGCTGCAACAGGAGGTGAAAAACTGTTTTTT
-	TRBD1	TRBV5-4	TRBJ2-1	CASSVTGSSYNEQFF	TGTGCCAGCAGCGTGACAGGGTCCTCCTACAATGAGCAGTTCTTC
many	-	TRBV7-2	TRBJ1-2	CASSSAPTTPNYGYTF	TGTGCCAGCAGCTCGGCCCCTACTACCCCTAACTATGGCTACACCTTC
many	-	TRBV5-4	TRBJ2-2	CASSLGWDTGELFF	TGTGCCAGCAGCTTGGGTTGGGACACCGGGGAGCTGTTTTTT
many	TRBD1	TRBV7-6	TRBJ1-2	CASSLVEGALGYGYTF	TGTGCCAGCAGCTTAGTTGAGGGGGCGCTTGGCTATGGCTACACCTTC
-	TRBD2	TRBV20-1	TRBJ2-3	CSARTSGGYTDTQYF	TGCAGTGCTAGAACTAGCGGGGGCTATACAGATACGCAGTATTTT
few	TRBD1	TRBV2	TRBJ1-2	CASTGQGLANYGYTF	TGTGCCAGCACAGGACAGGGCTTAGCTAACTATGGCTACACCTTC
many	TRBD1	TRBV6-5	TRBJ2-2	CASSYSPGTGSTGELFF	TGTGCCAGCAGTTACAGCCCCGGGACAGGGTCGACCGGGGAGCTGTTTTTT
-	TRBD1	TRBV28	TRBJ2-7	CASSSTRTGGAYEQYF	TGTGCCAGCAGTTCAACCCGGACAGGGGGCGCCTACGAGCAGTACTTC
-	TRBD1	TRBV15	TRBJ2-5	CATSTSTGQETQYF	TGTGCCACCAGCACCTCGACAGGGCAAGAGACCCAGTACTTC